The T cell receptor (beta chain) under discussion was sequenced for a study of ipilimumab plus nivolumab after autologous stem cell transplantation listed by TCRdb under 2021. Broadly, across the study: The median number of doses received by trial patients was four to six for ipilimumab and 8 for nivolumab. The myeloma cohort included high-risk transplant-naive patients and patients relapsing within 3 years of a first autologous transplant. Patients undergoing autologous transplant for high-risk diffuse large B cell lymphoma, mature T cell lymphoma, or multiple myeloma were enrolled in the trial. Roughly 35 patients made up the trial's intent-to-treat population. The study at large found these results: The authors stated that profiles of the T cell receptor repertoire, regulatory T cell phenotype and gut microbiota provided a biologic rationale for studying this approach further. The authors concluded that combined checkpoint inhibition appeared tolerable when used as consolidation after transplant.

With respect to this clone: Its cognate antigen has yet to be identified. It has no much larger one-base neighbor in the sample; base qualities were not kept.

In the germline V gene (reference sequence), CDR1 corresponds to LNHDA and CDR2 to SQIVND. V and J are truncated by 3 bases and 7 bases respectively, leaving an intervening sequence of 19 bases. From the cysteine up to the phenylalanine, the CDR3 has a length of 16 residues. Kept here is only the CDR3 DNA, which spans 48 bases and is read in frame from base 1. Checkpoint therapy began 14 to 28 days after autologous transplant, with ipilimumab given at 1 mg/kg intravenously on day 1 of selected weeks. Nivolumab was administered at 3 mg/kg intravenously on day 1 of weeks 1, 4, 7, 10, and every two weeks through week 26. The study was a Phase Ib clinical trial testing combined checkpoint inhibition with ipilimumab and nivolumab as consolidation after autologous stem cell transplantation. Library prep was done by the immunoSEQ multiplex PCR assay. Here the immuneACCESS table is served through TCRdb, limited to in-frame sequences with V and J called. Missing clones are a known gap in these copies; in checked studies unresolved V genes cover under half, and the rest lacks a known reason. Counted in this sample were about 40,000 clones; 80% to 95% of them appeared once. More than 0.7% of the sample goes to the ten largest clones.

The sequenced sample was PBMCs, obtained in a trial of ipilimumab plus nivolumab as post-transplant consolidation. The source of this sequence is a male donor with multiple myeloma. This receptor chain uses TRBV19 and TRBJ2-1; the D gene is possibly TRBD1 or TRBD2, each agreeing over 5 bases. At the DNA level, the sequence is TGTGCCAGTAGTATGTATGGACACCCAACGGGGAATGAGCAGTTCTTC. Translation gives CASSMYGHPTGNEQFF.